This TCR beta chain was captured in a study of CD8 T cells in Susac syndrome. A quantity of about 0.5 to 1 ug RNA underwent reverse transcription using random hexamers. TCRdb passed the immunoSEQ multiplex PCR reads through MiXCR, listing each CDR3 protein once. The sample includes about 150,000 distinct CDR3 sequences, roughly 95% of them seen just once. The CDR3 sequence is 14 residues long. Trimming at V came to 1 base and at J to 10 bases, leaving 5 bases not matched to a gene. The germline V gene has CDR1 DFQATT and CDR2 SNEGSKA (reference sequence). The study sequenced TCR beta in blood CD8+ and CD4+ T cells.

The rearrangement links TRBV20-1 to TRBJ1-6, with 9 positions matching TRBD1. Sequences were obtained from CD4+ T cells from PBMCs. This receptor was taken from a human donor with Susac syndrome. The CDR3 is CSARVSGQGSPLHF. In nucleotides, the CDR3 is TGCAGTGCTAGAGTCTCGGGACAGGGATCACCCCTCCACTTT.